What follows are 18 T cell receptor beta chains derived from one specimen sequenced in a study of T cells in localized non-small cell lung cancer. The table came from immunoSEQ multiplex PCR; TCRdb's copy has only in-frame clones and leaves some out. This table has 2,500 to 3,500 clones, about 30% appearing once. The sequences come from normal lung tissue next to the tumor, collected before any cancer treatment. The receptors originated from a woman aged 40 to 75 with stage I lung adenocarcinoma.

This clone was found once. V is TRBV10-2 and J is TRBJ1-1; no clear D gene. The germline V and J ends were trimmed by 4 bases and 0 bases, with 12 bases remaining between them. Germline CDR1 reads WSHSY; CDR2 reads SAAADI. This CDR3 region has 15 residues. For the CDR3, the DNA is TGCGCCAGCAGTGTTTCAACGGGCATGAACACTGAAGCTTTCTTT. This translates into CASSVSTGMNTEAFF.

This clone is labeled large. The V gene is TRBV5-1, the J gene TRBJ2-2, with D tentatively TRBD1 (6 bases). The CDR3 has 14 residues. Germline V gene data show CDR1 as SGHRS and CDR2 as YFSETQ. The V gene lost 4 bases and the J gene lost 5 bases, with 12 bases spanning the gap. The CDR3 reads CASSLQQGTGELFF. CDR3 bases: TGCGCCAGCAGCCTCCAGCAGGGGACCGGGGAGCTGTTTTTT.

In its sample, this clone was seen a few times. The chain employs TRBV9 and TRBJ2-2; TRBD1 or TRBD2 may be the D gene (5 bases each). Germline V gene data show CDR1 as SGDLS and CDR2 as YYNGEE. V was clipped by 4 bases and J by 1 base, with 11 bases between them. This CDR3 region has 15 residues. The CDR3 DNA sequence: TGTGCCAGCAGCTTCGGGACGGGGAACACCGGGGAGCTGTTTTTT. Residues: CASSFGTGNTGELFF.

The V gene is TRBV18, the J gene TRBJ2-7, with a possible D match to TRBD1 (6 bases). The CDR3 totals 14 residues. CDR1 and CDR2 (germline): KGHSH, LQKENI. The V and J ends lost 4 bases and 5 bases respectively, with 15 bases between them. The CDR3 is CASSHGLQGNEQYF. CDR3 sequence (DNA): TGTGCCAGCTCACACGGATTACAGGGTAACGAGCAGTACTTC.

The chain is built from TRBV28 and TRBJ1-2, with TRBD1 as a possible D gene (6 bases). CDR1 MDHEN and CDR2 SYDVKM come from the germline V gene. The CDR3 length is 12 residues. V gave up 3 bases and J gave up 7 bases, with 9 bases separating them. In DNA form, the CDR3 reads TGTGCCAGCAGTTTTGGGGGGGCTGGCTACACCTTC. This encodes CASSFGGAGYTF.

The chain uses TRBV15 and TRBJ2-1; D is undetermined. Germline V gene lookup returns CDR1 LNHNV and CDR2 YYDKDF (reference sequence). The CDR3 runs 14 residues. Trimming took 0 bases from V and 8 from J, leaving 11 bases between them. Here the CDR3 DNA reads TGTGCCACCAGCAGAGAGTTGGGTGGCCATGAGCAGTTCTTC. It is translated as CATSRELGGHEQFF.

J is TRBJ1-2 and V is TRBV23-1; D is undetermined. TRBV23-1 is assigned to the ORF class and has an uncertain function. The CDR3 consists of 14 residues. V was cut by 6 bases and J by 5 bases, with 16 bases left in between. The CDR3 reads CASSQDLLEYGYTF. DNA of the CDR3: TGCGCCAGCAGCCAAGACCTGCTGGAGTATGGCTACACCTTC.

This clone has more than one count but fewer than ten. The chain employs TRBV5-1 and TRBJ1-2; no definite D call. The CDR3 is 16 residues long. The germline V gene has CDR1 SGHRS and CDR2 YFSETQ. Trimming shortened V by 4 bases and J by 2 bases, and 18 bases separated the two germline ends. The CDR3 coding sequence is TGCGCCAGCAGCCAAGATCTCTTCAGGTCCAACTATGGCTACACCTTC. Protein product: CASSQDLFRSNYGYTF.

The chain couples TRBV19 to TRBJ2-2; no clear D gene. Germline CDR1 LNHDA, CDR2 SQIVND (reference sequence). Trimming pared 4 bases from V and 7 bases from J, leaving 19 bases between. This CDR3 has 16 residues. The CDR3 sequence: CASSNLGTVIGGELFF. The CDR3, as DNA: TGTGCCAGTAGTAACCTCGGTACAGTGATCGGCGGGGAGCTGTTTTTT.

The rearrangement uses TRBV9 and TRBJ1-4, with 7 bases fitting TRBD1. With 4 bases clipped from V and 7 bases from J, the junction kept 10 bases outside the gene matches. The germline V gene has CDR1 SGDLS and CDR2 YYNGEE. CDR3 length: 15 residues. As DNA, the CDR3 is TGTGCCAGCAGCCCAGGGGGACGGAGGGGTGAAAAACTGTTTTTT. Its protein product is CASSPGGRRGEKLFF.

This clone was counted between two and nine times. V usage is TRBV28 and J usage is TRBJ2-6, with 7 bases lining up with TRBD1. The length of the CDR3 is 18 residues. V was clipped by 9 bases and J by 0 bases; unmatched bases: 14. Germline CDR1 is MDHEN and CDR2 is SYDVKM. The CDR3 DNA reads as TGTGCCAGTGGACAGGCAGGGGGATGGGGCTCTGGGGCCAACGTCCTGACTTTC. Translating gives CASGQAGGWGSGANVLTF.

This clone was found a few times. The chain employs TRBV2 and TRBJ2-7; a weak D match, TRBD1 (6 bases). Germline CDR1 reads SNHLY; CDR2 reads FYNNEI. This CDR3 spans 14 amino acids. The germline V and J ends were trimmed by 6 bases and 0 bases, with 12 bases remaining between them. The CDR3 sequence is CASREQGNSYEQYF. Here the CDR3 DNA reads TGTGCCAGCAGAGAACAGGGAAACTCCTACGAGCAGTACTTC. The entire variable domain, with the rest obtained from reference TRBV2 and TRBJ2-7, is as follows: EPEVTQTPSHQVTQMGQEVILRCVPISNHLYFYWYRQILGQKVEFLVSFYNNEISEKSEIFDDQFSVERPDGSNFTLKIRSTKLEDSAMYFCASREQGNSYEQYFGPGTRLTVT.

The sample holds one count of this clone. The chain's CDR3 is CASSGLTGLYEQYF. CDR3 in DNA: TGCGCCAGCAGTGGCCTGACAGGGTTATACGAGCAGTACTTC. The chain recombines TRBV10-2 with TRBJ2-7; 7 positions match TRBD1. There are 14 residues in the CDR3. J gave up 4 bases and V 4 bases, and 7 bases lay outside the gene matches. CDR1 WSHSY and CDR2 SAAADI come from the germline V gene.

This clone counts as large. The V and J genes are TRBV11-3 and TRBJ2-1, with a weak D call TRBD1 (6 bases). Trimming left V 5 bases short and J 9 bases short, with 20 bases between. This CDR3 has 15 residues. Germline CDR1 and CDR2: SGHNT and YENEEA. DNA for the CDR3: TGTGCCAGCAGCGGCCACAGGGTCCTCGGCGGTGAGCAGTTCTTC. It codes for CASSGHRVLGGEQFF.

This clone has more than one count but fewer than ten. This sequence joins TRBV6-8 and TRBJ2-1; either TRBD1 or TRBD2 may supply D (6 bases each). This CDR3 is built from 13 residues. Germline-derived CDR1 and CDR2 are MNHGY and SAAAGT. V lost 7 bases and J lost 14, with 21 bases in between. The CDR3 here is CASTRFIGGSEFF. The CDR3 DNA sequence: TGTGCCAGCACCCGGTTTATCGGGGGCTCGGAGTTCTTC.

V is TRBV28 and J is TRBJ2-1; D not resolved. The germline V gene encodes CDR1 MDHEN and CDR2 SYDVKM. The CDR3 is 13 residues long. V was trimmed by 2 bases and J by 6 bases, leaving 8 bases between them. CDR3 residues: CASSLIGANEQFF. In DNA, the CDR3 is TGTGCCAGCAGTTTAATTGGAGCCAATGAGCAGTTCTTC.

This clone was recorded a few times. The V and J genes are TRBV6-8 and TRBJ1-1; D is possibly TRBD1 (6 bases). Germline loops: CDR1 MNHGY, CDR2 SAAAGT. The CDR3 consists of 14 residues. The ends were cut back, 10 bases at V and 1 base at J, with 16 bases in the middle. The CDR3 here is CATSDRPENTEAFF. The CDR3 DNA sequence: TGTGCCACCTCGGACAGACCAGAGAACACTGAAGCTTTCTTT.

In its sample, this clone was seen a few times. The CDR3 DNA is TGTGCCTGGAGTGAAGGGACCAACCCTGGAAACACCATATATTTT. Translated, it gives CAWSEGTNPGNTIYF. The rearrangement uses TRBV30 and TRBJ1-3, with D perhaps TRBD1 (5 bases). Germline V gene lookup returns CDR1 GTSNPN and CDR2 SVGIG (reference sequence). With 1 base removed from V and 2 bases from J, the gap between germline ends came to 12 bases. This CDR3 contains 15 residues.